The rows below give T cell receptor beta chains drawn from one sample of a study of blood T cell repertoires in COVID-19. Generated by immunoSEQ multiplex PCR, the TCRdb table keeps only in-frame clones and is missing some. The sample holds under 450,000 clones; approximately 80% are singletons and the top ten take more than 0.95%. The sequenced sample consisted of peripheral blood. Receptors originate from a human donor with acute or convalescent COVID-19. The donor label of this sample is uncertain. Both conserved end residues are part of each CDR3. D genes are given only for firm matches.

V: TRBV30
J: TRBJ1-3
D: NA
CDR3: CAWSVHRYSLSGNTIYF

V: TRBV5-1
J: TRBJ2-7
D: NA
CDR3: CASSPGESYEQYF

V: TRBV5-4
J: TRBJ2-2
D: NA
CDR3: CASRAAAREALNTGELFF

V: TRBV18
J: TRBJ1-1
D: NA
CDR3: CASSPRGLMNTEAFF

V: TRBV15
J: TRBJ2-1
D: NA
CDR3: CATSRDGMWAIF

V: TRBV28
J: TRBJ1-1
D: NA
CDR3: CASSPAGNTEAFF

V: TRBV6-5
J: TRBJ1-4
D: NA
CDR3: CASSFYRPNEKLFF

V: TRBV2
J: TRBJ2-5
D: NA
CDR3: CASSDRGRETQYF

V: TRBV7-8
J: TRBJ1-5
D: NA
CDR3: CASSLGSGGNQPQHF

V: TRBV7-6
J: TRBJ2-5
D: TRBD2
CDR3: CASSFDGLAGGQETQYF

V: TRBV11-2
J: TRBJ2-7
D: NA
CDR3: CASSRAYEQYF

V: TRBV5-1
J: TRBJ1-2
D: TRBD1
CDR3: CASSPVLTGGGGYTF

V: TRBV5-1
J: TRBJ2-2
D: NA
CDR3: CASSLDLRFTNTGELFF

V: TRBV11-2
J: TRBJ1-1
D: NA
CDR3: CASSLAAVTEAFF

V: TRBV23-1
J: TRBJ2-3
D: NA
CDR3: CASVRSAGGSTDTQYF

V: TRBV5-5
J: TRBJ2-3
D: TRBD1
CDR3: CASSLGDRGADTQYF

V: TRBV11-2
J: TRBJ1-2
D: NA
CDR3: CASSWEGYGYTF

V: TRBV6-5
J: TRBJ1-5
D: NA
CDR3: CASSRTTGSNQPQHF

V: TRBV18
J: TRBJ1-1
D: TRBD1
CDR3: CASSPMTGRTEAFF

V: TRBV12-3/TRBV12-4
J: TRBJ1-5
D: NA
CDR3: CASSFSNQPQHF

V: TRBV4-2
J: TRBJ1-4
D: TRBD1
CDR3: CASSHSGTENEKLFF

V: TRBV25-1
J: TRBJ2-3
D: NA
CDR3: CASSELLSSGQQYF

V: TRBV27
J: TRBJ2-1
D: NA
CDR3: CASRNDRYYYNEQFF

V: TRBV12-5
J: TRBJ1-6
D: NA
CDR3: CASGFEVESYNSPLHF